What follows are 7 T cell receptor beta chains derived from one specimen sequenced in a study of cytomegalovirus exposure and HLA in healthy donors (dated by TCRdb to about 2017). Library preparation employed the immunoSEQ multiplex PCR assay. The table was pulled from immuneACCESS by TCRdb, which kept in-frame rearrangements only. Such tables lose some clones; where checked, under half of the loss comes from unresolved V genes, and the rest has no known cause. The sample records 150,000 to 200,000 clones, about 82% of which are singletons. Of the sample, roughly 1.5% falls within the top ten clones. The sample taken for sequencing was PBMCs. The receptor set was obtained from a woman aged 18-29 years in good health and CMV-seronegative.

The chain uses TRBV19 and TRBJ1-5; D is ambiguous. The CDR3 is 16 amino acids. The V end lost 1 base, the J end lost 11 bases, and 21 bases lay between the germline ends. Germline V gene lookup returns CDR1 LNHDA and CDR2 SQIVND (reference sequence). CDR3 region: CASSIGVSSSDSSQHF. In nucleotides, the CDR3 is TGTGCCAGTAGTATAGGGGTTAGCTCCTCGGATTCGTCCCAGCATTTT.

This clone appeared a single time. The genes are TRBV6-5 and TRBJ2-7; 9 bases map to TRBD1. The V gene end was trimmed by 2 bases and the J gene end by 7 bases; junction bases not matched to a gene: 3. The CDR3 has 13 residues. Germline V lookup: CDR1 MNHEY, CDR2 SVGAGI. CDR3 DNA: TGTGCCAGCAGTTACGGGACAGGGAATGAGCAGTACTTC. Translated, it gives CASSYGTGNEQYF.

This clone was recorded only once. The V gene is TRBV5-1, the J gene TRBJ1-3, with a weak D call TRBD1 (5 bases). Trimming removed 4 bases at V and 0 bases at J, with 17 bases between. The CDR3 runs 17 residues. CDR1 and CDR2 from the germline V gene are SGHRS and YFSETQ. CDR3 sequence reads: CASSPGGTANSGNTIYF. Written as DNA, the CDR3 is TGCGCCAGCAGCCCGGGGGGGACGGCCAACTCTGGAAACACCATATATTTT.

The V gene is TRBV11-2, the J gene TRBJ2-5; tentative D call: TRBD2 (7 bases). Germline V CDR1 and CDR2: SGHAT, FQNNGV. The CDR3 has 17 amino acids. Deletions cut 5 bases from V and 5 bases from J, with 24 bases between. This CDR3 reads CASSQRFQGRAKETQYF. The CDR3, as DNA: TGTGCCAGCAGCCAGAGGTTCCAGGGGAGGGCAAAGGAGACCCAGTACTTC.

The chain is built from TRBV28 and TRBJ2-7; TRBD1 agrees at 9 bases. Germline V CDR1 and CDR2: MDHEN, SYDVKM. V trimming: 6 bases; J trimming: 3 bases; junction bases outside the gene matches: 6. The CDR3 consists of 14 residues. CDR3 sequence (DNA): TGTGCCAGCAGCCGCCGGGACAGGGACTACGAGCAGTACTTC. The encoded protein is CASSRRDRDYEQYF.

This clone was detected once. This chain joins TRBV5-4 and TRBJ1-1; no definite D call. Trimming pared 5 bases from V and 4 bases from J, leaving 18 bases between. CDR3 length equals 15 residues. CDR1 is SGHNT, CDR2 YYREEE, per germline (reference sequence). The chain's CDR3 is CASRPAGVSVTEAFF. The CDR3, as DNA: TGTGCCAGCAGGCCCGCCGGTGTGTCGGTCACTGAAGCTTTCTTT.

This rearrangement joins TRBV10-2 to TRBJ2-1; D remains ambiguous. This CDR3 has 16 residues. V was shortened by 4 bases and J by 3 bases, with 16 bases between the two germline ends. Germline V gene lookup returns CDR1 WSHSY and CDR2 SAAADI. DNA for the CDR3: TGCGCCAGCAGTGGGTCGAGTACGAGCATCTACAATGAGCAGTTCTTC. It translates to CASSGSSTSIYNEQFF.